This record covers a single TCR beta chain. Antigen specificity is unknown. This sample was included in a study of tumor and adjacent non-tumor tissue in lung cancer. Background on the study: Each sample yielded around 4.2 million productive TCRbeta reads on average.

Study-wide results and caveats: TCR diversity was significantly greater in tumor than normal lung tissue. Patients with more diverse tumor TCRs had worse survival.

The germline V gene encodes CDR1 SGHVS and CDR2 FQNEAQ. This CDR3 has 13 amino acids. V was pared by 4 bases and J by 5 bases, with 11 bases between. The template was RNA from unsorted bulk tissue. Newly diagnosed lung cancer patients had thoracic surgery in China, August–late 2014, without prior chemotherapy. TCRbeta libraries were built with three rounds of nested PCR, modified from ARM-PCR. TCRdb analysed the multiplex PCR reads with MiXCR anew, one entry per CDR3 protein. Seen here are about 120,000 distinct CDR3 sequences, roughly 64% observed once, and the top ten hold about 13%. V and J are TRBV7-8 and TRBJ1-1; D is undetermined. The receptor's source is a man between 25 and 39 years old with non-small cell lung cancer. The sequenced material came from lung tumor tissue. CDR3 in DNA: TGTGCCAGCAGCTCGACACTCGAAACTGAAGCTTTCTTT. As protein: CASSSTLETEAFF.